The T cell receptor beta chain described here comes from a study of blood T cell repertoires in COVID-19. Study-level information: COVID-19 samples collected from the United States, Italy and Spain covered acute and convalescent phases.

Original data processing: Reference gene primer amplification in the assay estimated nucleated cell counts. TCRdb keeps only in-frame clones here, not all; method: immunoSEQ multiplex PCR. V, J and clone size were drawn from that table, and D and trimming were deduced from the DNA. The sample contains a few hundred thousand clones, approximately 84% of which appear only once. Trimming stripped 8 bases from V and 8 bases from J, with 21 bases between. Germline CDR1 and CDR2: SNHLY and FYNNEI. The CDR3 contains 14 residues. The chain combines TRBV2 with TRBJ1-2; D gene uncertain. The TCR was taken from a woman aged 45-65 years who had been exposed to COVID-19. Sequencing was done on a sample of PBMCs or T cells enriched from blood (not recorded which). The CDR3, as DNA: TGTGCCAGCTTTAGACCCTCTGAGGGTTTGGGCTACACCTTC. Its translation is CASFRPSEGLGYTF.